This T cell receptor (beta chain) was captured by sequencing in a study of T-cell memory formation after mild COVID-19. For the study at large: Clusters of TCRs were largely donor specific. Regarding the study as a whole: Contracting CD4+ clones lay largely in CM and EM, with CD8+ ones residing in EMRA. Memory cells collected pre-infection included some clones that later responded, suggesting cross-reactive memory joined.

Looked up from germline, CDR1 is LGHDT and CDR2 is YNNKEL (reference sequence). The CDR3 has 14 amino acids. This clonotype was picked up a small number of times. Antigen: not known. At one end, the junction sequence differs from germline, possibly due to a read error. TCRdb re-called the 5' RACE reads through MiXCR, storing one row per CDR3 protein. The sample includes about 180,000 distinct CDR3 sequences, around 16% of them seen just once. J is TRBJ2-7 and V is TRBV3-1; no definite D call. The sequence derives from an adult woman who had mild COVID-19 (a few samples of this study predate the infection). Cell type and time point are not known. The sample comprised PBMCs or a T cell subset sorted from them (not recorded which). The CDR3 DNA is TGTGCCAGCAGCCAAGATCCGAGCTCCGACGAGCAGTACTTC. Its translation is CASSQDPSSDEQYF.